This T cell receptor beta chain was documented in a study of T cell responses to AZD1222 COVID-19 vaccine. Clones were sequenced by immunoSEQ multiplex PCR, and TCRdb holds only the in-frame ones, with some missing. The table has roughly 150,000 clones, approximately 90% seen once. V was shortened by 2 bases and J by 2 bases, with 9 bases between the two germline ends. CDR3 length equals 14 residues. Germline V gene sequence: CDR1 LNHDA, CDR2 SQIVND (reference sequence). This specimen was peripheral blood, taken on day 0 of AZD1222 vaccination. The genes are TRBV19 and TRBJ1-1; tentative D call: TRBD1 (5 bases). This clonotype originated in an adult in good health. CDR3 amino acids: CASSIRRTNTEAFF. CDR3 nucleotide sequence: TGTGCCAGTAGTATACGGCGGACAAACACTGAAGCTTTCTTT. Looking up the rest from reference TRBV19 and TRBJ1-1 gives the full variable domain: DGGITQSPKYLFRKEGQNVTLSCEQNLNHDAMYWYRQDPGQGLRLIYYSQIVNDFQKGDIAEGYSVSREKKESFPLTVTSAQKNPTAFYLCASSIRRTNTEAFFGQGTRLTVV.